The 25 T cell receptor beta chains given below trace back to one sample, sequenced in a study of cytomegalovirus exposure and HLA in healthy donors. PCR was performed using 60 Vbeta and 13 Jbeta primers. Only in-frame clones appear in the TCRdb table, and some are missing; sequencing was by immunoSEQ multiplex PCR. Counted here are 150,000 to 200,000 clones, more than 85% occurring once; the ten biggest clones make up roughly 0.24%. Specimen: PBMCs. The receptors were sampled from a girl less than two years old in good health and CMV-seronegative.

The chain employs TRBV30 and TRBJ1-5; 9 nucleotides agree with TRBD1. Germline lookup yields CDR1 GTSNPN and CDR2 SVGIG (reference sequence). The CDR3 sequence is 13 residues long. Trimming cost V 4 bases and J 4 bases; bases outside gene matches: 2. This chain's CDR3 is CAWMGQGNQPQHF. CDR3 coding DNA: TGTGCCTGGATGGGACAGGGAAATCAGCCCCAGCATTTT.

The chain recombines TRBV9 with TRBJ2-5; 13 nucleotides agree with TRBD2. With V trimmed by 3 bases and J by 1 base, 6 bases remained unmatched. CDR1 and CDR2 (germline): SGDLS, YYNGEE. The CDR3 length is 17 residues. In DNA, the CDR3 is TGTGCCAGCAGCGCGGGACTAGCGGGATACCTCCAAGAGACCCAGTACTTC. Translated, it gives CASSAGLAGYLQETQYF.

This chain uses TRBV19 with TRBJ1-1; D uncertain. Deletions cut 11 bases from V and 3 bases from J, with 16 bases between. Germline CDR1 reads LNHDA; CDR2 reads SQIVND (reference sequence). This CDR3 is 13 amino acids long. The CDR3 DNA follows: TGTGCCTCCGGGGAGCGAATCGACACTGAAGCTTTCTTT. This encodes CASGERIDTEAFF.

The rearrangement joins TRBV2 to TRBJ2-2; the D is unclear. The germline gives CDR1 SNHLY, CDR2 FYNNEI. The CDR3 spans 11 residues. Trimming removed 8 bases from V and 5 bases from J, with 6 bases in between. The CDR3 region has the DNA TGTGCCAGCCGCAGGACCGGGGAGCTGTTTTTT. Amino acids: CASRRTGELFF.

The chain combines TRBV5-4 with TRBJ2-1, with TRBD1 identical over 8 bases. Trimming took 4 bases from V and 7 from J; bases not matched to a gene: 7. The CDR3 has 14 amino acids. Germline loops: CDR1 SGHNT, CDR2 YYREEE (reference sequence). The DNA of the CDR3 is TGTGCCAGCAGCCAGACTGGACAGGGAAATGAGCAGTTCTTC. This sequence encodes CASSQTGQGNEQFF. The full variable domain, with the rest looked up from reference TRBV5-4 and TRBJ2-1, is ETGVTQSPTHLIKTRGQQVTLRCSSQSGHNTVSWYQQALGQGPQFIFQYYREEENGRGNFPPRFSGLQFPNYSSELNVNALELDDSALYLCASSQTGQGNEQFFGPGTRLTVL.

CDR3 amino acids: CASSDRGGTLLPQETQYF. CDR3 nucleotide sequence: TGTGCCAGCAGCGACAGGGGTGGAACCCTGCTCCCCCAAGAGACCCAGTACTTC. The chain uses TRBV7-9 and TRBJ2-5; 8 bases match TRBD1. CDR1 and CDR2 (germline): SEHNR, FQNEAQ (reference sequence). The CDR3 has 18 amino acids. The trim removed 5 bases at V and 1 base at J, leaving 15 bases unmatched.

To note about this clone: One junction end disagrees with the germline gene, perhaps due to a read error. The V call is TRBV5-4, the J call TRBJ2-5; maybe TRBD1 (6 bases). Germline CDR1 SGHNT, CDR2 YYREEE (reference sequence). This CDR3 region has 13 residues. The CDR3 DNA reads as TGTGCCGGAACTAGGGGGACGCAAGAGGCCCAGTACTTC. Its translation is CAGTRGTQEAQYF.

This clone was observed a single time. The V and J genes are TRBV7-8 and TRBJ2-7, with 7 nucleotides matching TRBD1. The V gene end was trimmed by 7 bases and the J gene end by 1 base; junction bases not matched to a gene: 7. The CDR3 runs 14 residues. Germline assignment: CDR1 SGHVS and CDR2 FQNEAQ. The CDR3 sequence is CASTEAGGSYEQYF. The CDR3 DNA reads TGTGCCAGCACCGAGGCAGGGGGTTCCTACGAGCAGTACTTC. The complete variable domain, with remaining parts taken from reference TRBV7-8 and TRBJ2-7, reads GAGVSQSPRYKVAKRGQDVALRCDPISGHVSLFWYQQALGQGPEFLTYFQNEAQLDKSGLPSDRFFAERPEGSVSTLKIQRTQQEDSAVYLCASTEAGGSYEQYFGPGTRLTVT.

The gene calls are TRBV5-6 and TRBJ1-1, with 7 nucleotides matching TRBD1. V was pared by 1 base and J by 0 bases, with 9 bases of the junction left unmatched. Per germline, CDR1 SGHDT and CDR2 YYEEEE. This CDR3 spans 17 amino acids. The CDR3 region is CASSLSARGLMNTEAFF. CDR3 sequence (DNA): TGTGCCAGCAGCTTGAGCGCAAGGGGGCTCATGAACACTGAAGCTTTCTTT.

This chain links TRBV6-1 with TRBJ2-7, with a tentative D call TRBD1 (6 bases). Per the germline V gene, CDR1 is MNHNS and CDR2 is SASEGT. V lost 0 bases and J lost 7, with 16 bases in between. The CDR3 is 15 residues long. CDR3 sequence: CASSEALTGTGEQYF. CDR3 nucleotides: TGTGCCAGCAGTGAAGCGTTGACTGGTACAGGGGAGCAGTACTTC.

This chain joins TRBV7-2 and TRBJ2-5; 11 bases are a match to TRBD1. In germline, CDR1 is SGHTA, CDR2 FQGNSA. The CDR3 length is 14 residues. Trimming removed 5 bases from V and 4 bases from J; junction bases left unmatched: 3. The CDR3 nucleotides read TGTGCCAGCAGCCCGGACAGGGGGCGAGAGACCCAGTACTTC. This gives the protein CASSPDRGRETQYF.

This chain links TRBV19 with TRBJ1-5; tentative D call: TRBD1 (6 bases). This CDR3 region has 15 residues. Germline values: CDR1 LNHDA, CDR2 SQIVND (reference sequence). Trimming stripped 9 bases from V and 0 bases from J, with 15 bases between. The CDR3, as DNA: TGTGCCAGCTCGGGAGGACAGTATAGCAATCAGCCCCAGCATTTT. Protein: CASSGGQYSNQPQHF.

The chain uses TRBV27 and TRBJ2-1, with 8 bases aligning to TRBD2. Germline-derived CDR1 and CDR2 are MNHEY and SMNVEV (reference sequence). With V trimmed by 2 bases and J by 8 bases, 11 bases remained unmatched. CDR3 length equals 16 residues. Here the CDR3 DNA reads TGTGCCAGCAGTTTACGAGCGACTGGGACTAGGGATGAGCAGTTCTTC. It is translated as CASSLRATGTRDEQFF.

Only one count was recorded for this clone. This chain's CDR3 is CASSLTPGRADTQYF. The DNA for the CDR3 is TGTGCCAGCAGCTTAACGCCAGGGAGGGCAGATACGCAGTATTTT. The genes are TRBV7-3 and TRBJ2-3, with TRBD2 matching 7 bases. Germline V gene data show CDR1 as SGHTA and CDR2 as FQGTGA. The CDR3 runs to 15 residues. The junction had 4 bases not matched to a gene; V was cut back by 0 bases and J by 4 bases.

The V gene is TRBV14, the J gene TRBJ2-7; D unclear. The CDR3 is made up of 13 amino acids. Germline CDR1 reads SGHDN; CDR2 reads FVKESK. Trimming stripped 0 bases from V and 3 bases from J, with 6 bases between. In DNA form, the CDR3 reads TGTGCCAGCAGCCAAGACCTCTTCTACGAGCAGTACTTC. This codes for CASSQDLFYEQYF.

The chain links TRBV6-4 to TRBJ1-4, with 10 bases matching TRBD1. The CDR3 contains 14 residues. Germline V gives CDR1 MRHNA, CDR2 SNTAGT. Trimming removed 3 bases from V and 5 bases from J; junction bases left unmatched: 0. The CDR3 spells CASSEGQGNEKLFF. CDR3 coding DNA: TGTGCCAGCAGTGAGGGACAGGGGAATGAAAAACTGTTTTTT.

The chain links TRBV2 to TRBJ2-5; 7 bases are a match to TRBD2. The DNA end lines up better with TRBJ2-7; the J call may be wrong. Germline CDR1 and CDR2: SNHLY and FYNNEI. The CDR3 has 12 residues. This chain's CDR3 is CASGGGSYEQYF. CDR3 sequence (DNA): TGTGCCAGCGGGGGGGGTTCCTACGAGCAGTACTTC.

The chain carries TRBV30 and TRBJ1-4, with TRBD1 matching 8 bases. The CDR3 spans 12 residues. The V and J ends lost 5 bases and 8 bases, in that order; junction bases with no gene match: 4. Germline CDR1 GTSNPN, CDR2 SVGIG (reference sequence). CDR3 DNA sequence: TGTGCCTGGGGACAGGGTGGGGAAAAACTGTTTTTT. Its protein is CAWGQGGEKLFF.

This chain links TRBV9 with TRBJ1-1; 9 bases fit TRBD1. This CDR3 has 15 amino acids. Trimming at V came to 4 bases and at J to 1 base, leaving 5 bases not matched to a gene. The germline V gene encodes CDR1 SGDLS and CDR2 YYNGEE. CDR3 nucleotides: TGTGCCAGCAGCCCTTTGACAGGGGGGAACACTGAAGCTTTCTTT. Protein sequence: CASSPLTGGNTEAFF.

The genes are TRBV6-6 and TRBJ1-1; D unclear. This CDR3 region has 14 residues. In germline, CDR1 is MNHNY, CDR2 SVGAGI (reference sequence). Between the trimmed V and J ends, which lost 7 bases and 0 bases, there was a span of 12 bases. The CDR3 spells CASKPAAVNTEAFF. The CDR3 nucleotides read TGTGCCAGCAAACCGGCGGCAGTGAACACTGAAGCTTTCTTT.

The chain recombines TRBV19 with TRBJ1-6; maybe TRBD1 (5 bases). V was cut by 9 bases and J by 11 bases, with 23 bases left in between. CDR1 is LNHDA and CDR2 is SQIVND in the germline V gene (reference sequence). The CDR3 contains 15 residues. DNA of the CDR3: TGTGCCAGAGCAAGAAGACTCCCCGGGGGTCCACCCCTCCACTTT. Amino acids: CARARRLPGGPPLHF.

This chain links TRBV25-1 with TRBJ2-1; D call uncertain. Germline assignment: CDR1 MGHDK and CDR2 SYGVNS. Trimming cost V 3 bases and J 4 bases, with 4 bases left between them. The CDR3 is 12 residues long. CDR3 sequence: CASSDAYNEQFF. As DNA, the CDR3 is TGTGCCAGCAGTGACGCGTACAATGAGCAGTTCTTC.

Worth noting for this clone: Other DNA sequences from this sample encode an identical CDR3 as well. The V call is TRBV7-9, the J call TRBJ1-3; D remains ambiguous. With 6 bases removed from V and 0 bases from J, the gap between germline ends came to 9 bases. CDR3 length: 14 residues. Germline V gives CDR1 SEHNR, CDR2 FQNEAQ (reference sequence). CDR3: CASSPGSSGNTIYF. The CDR3 bases are TGTGCCAGCAGTCCGGGAAGCTCTGGAAACACCATATATTTT.

The chain employs TRBV30 and TRBJ2-6, with D unclear. Trimming removed 3 bases at V and 0 bases at J, with 3 bases between. Looked up from germline, CDR1 is GTSNPN and CDR2 is SVGIG (reference sequence). The CDR3 loop spans 13 amino acids. The CDR3 DNA is TGTGCCTGGAGGAGCTCTGGGGCCAACGTCCTGACTTTC. Its translation: CAWRSSGANVLTF.

The chain recombines TRBV30 with TRBJ2-1; TRBD2 is a possible D gene (5 bases). The CDR3 consists of 14 residues. The germline CDR1 and CDR2 sequences are GTSNPN and SVGIG (reference sequence). The V end was cut by 6 bases, the J end by 0 bases, with 12 bases between. The CDR3 sequence: CACTPLGSYNEQFF. The CDR3 nucleotides read TGTGCCTGCACCCCACTAGGCTCCTACAATGAGCAGTTCTTC.